This is a list of T cell receptor beta chains from one sample in a study of cytomegalovirus exposure and HLA in healthy donors. TCRdb's table, derived via immunoSEQ multiplex PCR, lists solely in-frame clones and lacks some. The profile shows fewer than 200,000 clones, approximately 73% of them singletons. The specimen sequenced was PBMCs. These receptors were obtained from a young woman in good health and CMV-seropositive. Both conserved end residues are part of each CDR3. The order of the fields is V gene, CDR3 length, clone size, J gene, D gene, CDR3 DNA, CDR3 protein. A D gene is named only where the DNA matches it firmly. Clone size appears in some rows only: once, few, many, or a class for an expanded clone.

>TRBV10-3|13|few|TRBJ2-5|TRBD1
TGTGCCACAACAGGGGGAGGCCAAGAGACCCAGTACTTC
CATTGGGQETQYF
>TRBV27|15|NA|TRBJ1-1|NA
TGTGCCAGCAGTCCGCGACAGGTTATGAACACTGAAGCTTTCTTT
CASSPRQVMNTEAFF
>TRBV28|13|NA|TRBJ2-3|NA
TGTGCCACCACGTCGGGGGGCACAGATACGCAGTATTTT
CATTSGGTDTQYF
>TRBV5-5|14|NA|TRBJ2-1|NA
TGTGCCAGCAGCTTTGAGATCACCTACAATGAGCAGTTCTTC
CASSFEITYNEQFF
>TRBV7-2|14|NA|TRBJ2-2|NA
TGTGCCAGCAGCTTAGATCCATTTACCGGGGAGCTGTTTTTT
CASSLDPFTGELFF
>TRBV5-6|14|once|TRBJ2-5|TRBD2
TGTGCCAGCAGCACTAGCGGGGGGGAAGAGACCCAGTACTTC
CASSTSGGEETQYF
>TRBV10-3|14|NA|TRBJ1-1|TRBD1
TGTGCCATCAAAGGGGGACAGGAGAACACTGAAGCTTTCTTT
CAIKGGQENTEAFF
>TRBV9|15|NA|TRBJ2-1|NA
TGTGCCAGCAGCGTAGAGGGGGGGCTTAACAATGAGCAGTTCTTC
CASSVEGGLNNEQFF
>TRBV7-3|15|NA|TRBJ1-5|TRBD1
TGTGCCAGCAGCCCCCGGACAGGTCTTAATCAGCCCCAGCATTTT
CASSPRTGLNQPQHF
>TRBV6-6|16|few|TRBJ2-3|TRBD2
TGTGCCAGCAGTAACCCTAGCGGGGGAGTCACAGATACGCAGTATTTT
CASSNPSGGVTDTQYF
>TRBV30|15|NA|TRBJ1-1|NA
TGTGCCTGGAGTATCTACAGGGCAGCGGACACTGAAGCTTTCTTT
CAWSIYRAADTEAFF
>TRBV29-1|13|NA|TRBJ2-3|TRBD1
TGCAGCGTTGGGGACAGGCACTTAGCCACGCAGTATTTT
CSVGDRHLATQYF
>TRBV25-1|17|NA|TRBJ1-4|TRBD1
TGTGCCAGCAGTCCACCACGGGACAGGGATGGGAATGAAAAACTGTTTTTT
CASSPPRDRDGNEKLFF
>TRBV7-9|15|NA|TRBJ2-7|TRBD1
TGTGCCAGCAGCCCAATAGACAGGGTCTCCTGGGAGCAGTACTTC
CASSPIDRVSWEQYF